Listed below are T cell receptor beta chains from one sample, sequenced in a study of blood T cell repertoires in COVID-19. Repertoires were generated with immunoSEQ multiplex PCR, while TCRdb's copy carries only in-frame clones and drops some. The profile shows about 240,000 clones, approximately 82% of them singletons. Sequencing was carried out using peripheral blood. These TCRs come from a man between 25 and 39 years old who had recovered from COVID-19. Each CDR3 is given with its conserved first and last residue. The D gene is left open where the match is weak. Only some rows state a clone size, as once, few, many or a class for expanded clones.

v_gene	d_gene	abundance	j_gene	len	CDR3nt	CDR3aa
TRBV6-2/TRBV6-3	TRBD2	.	TRBJ2-1	14	TGTGCCAGCAGCCTAACTAGCGGGGTAGTTGAGCAGTTCTTC	CASSLTSGVVEQFF
TRBV12-3/TRBV12-4	.	.	TRBJ2-2	13	TGTGCCAGCAGTTTAATTCGTACCGGGGAGCTGTTTTTT	CASSLIRTGELFF
TRBV4-2	.	.	TRBJ2-3	22	TGTGCCAGCAGCCAAGAAGGGTCCTCCGGCGCGGCAGATGTGAGGGTCACAGATACGCAGTATTTT	CASSQEGSSGAADVRVTDTQYF
TRBV28	.	few	TRBJ1-2	14	TGTGCCAGCTCCACCCCTGGACAGCTCTATGGCTACACCTTC	CASSTPGQLYGYTF
TRBV5-4	TRBD1	few	TRBJ1-6	14	TGTGCCAGCAGTTACGGGACAGGCCCTGGAGTCCTCCACTTT	CASSYGTGPGVLHF
TRBV9	TRBD2	.	TRBJ2-3	15	TGTGCCAGCAGCGGGATAGCGGGGAGCACAGATACGCAGTATTTT	CASSGIAGSTDTQYF
TRBV5-1	.	.	TRBJ1-1	16	TGCGCCAGCAGTCACCGCCCCGGACAAACGAACACTGAAGCTTTCTTT	CASSHRPGQTNTEAFF
TRBV6-5	.	.	TRBJ2-3	15	TGTGCCAGCCATGTTCTCCGGGAACGCACAGATACGCAGTATTTT	CASHVLRERTDTQYF
TRBV27	TRBD1	.	TRBJ1-3	15	TGTGCCAGCAGAAACCCTCGGGACAGAGGAAACACCATATATTTT	CASRNPRDRGNTIYF
TRBV13	.	few	TRBJ1-2	14	TGTGCCAGCAGTCAAGGAGGAGTAAACTATGGCTACACCTTC	CASSQGGVNYGYTF
TRBV12-3/TRBV12-4	.	.	TRBJ2-5	12	TGTGCCAGCAGTTTAGGAGGAAAGACCCAGTACTTC	CASSLGGKTQYF